Listed below are T cell receptor beta chains from one sample, sequenced in a study of OX40 agonist ivuxolimab in advanced cancers. Clones were read by immunoSEQ multiplex PCR, and TCRdb kept only the in-frame ones, dropping some. Among about 71,000 clones listed, around 80% were seen once. The sample was CD4+ or CD8+ T cells sorted from blood, taken in a trial of the OX40 agonist ivuxolimab. Receptor source: an adult with an advanced solid tumor such as melanoma, head and neck, liver or kidney cancer. Both conserved end residues are trimmed from each CDR3. A D gene is named only where the DNA matches it firmly.

v_gene: TRBV6-1; d_gene: .; j_gene: TRBJ2-2; CDR3aa: ASLDLNTGELF
v_gene: TRBV19; d_gene: .; j_gene: TRBJ1-5; CDR3aa: ASSGGDSWANQPQH
v_gene: TRBV7-9; d_gene: .; j_gene: TRBJ1-2; CDR3aa: ASRTSTANYGYT
v_gene: TRBV21-1; d_gene: .; j_gene: TRBJ1-1; CDR3aa: ASSRPDEAF
v_gene: TRBV7-8; d_gene: TRBD2; j_gene: TRBJ2-3; CDR3aa: ASSQMGGDTQY
v_gene: TRBV11-3; d_gene: .; j_gene: TRBJ2-3; CDR3aa: ASLKADTQY
v_gene: TRBV29-1; d_gene: .; j_gene: TRBJ1-2; CDR3aa: SVEIAGMYYGYT
v_gene: TRBV7-7; d_gene: TRBD2; j_gene: TRBJ2-1; CDR3aa: ASSQLAGAGSEQF
v_gene: TRBV9; d_gene: TRBD1; j_gene: TRBJ2-5; CDR3aa: ASSPGQGRQETQY
v_gene: TRBV10-3; d_gene: .; j_gene: TRBJ2-3; CDR3aa: AISESPGLDTQY
v_gene: TRBV5-5; d_gene: .; j_gene: TRBJ2-7; CDR3aa: ASSFRQAAYEQY
v_gene: TRBV18; d_gene: TRBD1; j_gene: TRBJ2-7; CDR3aa: ASSPTPGGQGVEQY
v_gene: TRBV6-1; d_gene: .; j_gene: TRBJ1-1; CDR3aa: ASSLRGGDPRAF
v_gene: TRBV7-2; d_gene: .; j_gene: TRBJ1-2; CDR3aa: ASSPYREFTYGYT
v_gene: TRBV2; d_gene: .; j_gene: TRBJ2-7; CDR3aa: ASSVKGVAYEQY
v_gene: TRBV5-4; d_gene: .; j_gene: TRBJ1-1; CDR3aa: ASSLMMDIGEAF
v_gene: TRBV6-6; d_gene: .; j_gene: TRBJ2-7; CDR3aa: ASSYGGERYEQY
v_gene: TRBV28; d_gene: .; j_gene: TRBJ1-6; CDR3aa: ASRTEGGYNSPLH
v_gene: TRBV7-3; d_gene: .; j_gene: TRBJ1-3; CDR3aa: ASSPGAGPSGNTIY
v_gene: TRBV19; d_gene: TRBD1; j_gene: TRBJ1-5; CDR3aa: ASREFGAGGSNQPQH
v_gene: TRBV5-1; d_gene: .; j_gene: TRBJ1-2; CDR3aa: ASSPRGAQNYGYT
v_gene: TRBV19; d_gene: .; j_gene: TRBJ1-1; CDR3aa: ASSNQGGWTEAF
v_gene: TRBV7-9; d_gene: .; j_gene: TRBJ2-7; CDR3aa: ASSPQAVYEQY
v_gene: TRBV6-5; d_gene: .; j_gene: .; CDR3aa: ASRPGTLNEQY
v_gene: TRBV21-1; d_gene: .; j_gene: TRBJ2-3; CDR3aa: ASEVDRGGTDTQY
v_gene: TRBV5-1; d_gene: .; j_gene: TRBJ1-4; CDR3aa: ASSPELNEKLF
v_gene: TRBV6-4; d_gene: TRBD1; j_gene: TRBJ2-3; CDR3aa: ASSDGTGTGTDTQY
v_gene: TRBV7-2; d_gene: .; j_gene: TRBJ2-6; CDR3aa: ASSLGAANSGANVLT
v_gene: TRBV7-8; d_gene: .; j_gene: .; CDR3aa: ASSPHQGPSYEQY
v_gene: TRBV15; d_gene: .; j_gene: TRBJ2-2; CDR3aa: ATSRDHTGELF
v_gene: TRBV10-3; d_gene: .; j_gene: TRBJ1-1; CDR3aa: ATFGQSEAF
v_gene: TRBV7-3; d_gene: TRBD1; j_gene: TRBJ2-1; CDR3aa: ASSLGGTGPSYEQF
v_gene: TRBV18; d_gene: TRBD2; j_gene: TRBJ2-5; CDR3aa: ASSPGLAGLETQY
v_gene: TRBV11-3; d_gene: TRBD2; j_gene: TRBJ2-3; CDR3aa: ASSLVLAGDTDTQY
v_gene: TRBV6-1; d_gene: TRBD1; j_gene: TRBJ1-6; CDR3aa: ASSDLGQQSPLH
v_gene: TRBV2; d_gene: .; j_gene: TRBJ1-2; CDR3aa: ASSEEVGSGYT
v_gene: TRBV15; d_gene: .; j_gene: TRBJ2-7; CDR3aa: ATSSGGPYEQY
v_gene: TRBV28; d_gene: TRBD1; j_gene: TRBJ2-7; CDR3aa: ASSLVVGTGEY
v_gene: TRBV5-1; d_gene: .; j_gene: TRBJ1-2; CDR3aa: ASSLVGQLSGYT
v_gene: TRBV7-2; d_gene: .; j_gene: TRBJ1-5; CDR3aa: ASSLNSNQPQH
v_gene: TRBV18; d_gene: .; j_gene: TRBJ1-6; CDR3aa: ASSPRDSTGVGSPLH
v_gene: TRBV6-5; d_gene: TRBD2; j_gene: TRBJ2-7; CDR3aa: AIPKREQLNEQY
v_gene: TRBV7-2; d_gene: TRBD1; j_gene: TRBJ1-5; CDR3aa: ASSLGQVGQPQH
v_gene: TRBV9; d_gene: .; j_gene: TRBJ2-3; CDR3aa: ASSLRTSDTQY
v_gene: TRBV11-3; d_gene: TRBD2; j_gene: TRBJ2-1; CDR3aa: ASSPPSGALNEQF
v_gene: TRBV4-2; d_gene: TRBD2; j_gene: TRBJ2-5; CDR3aa: ASSQAGGDQETQY
v_gene: TRBV30; d_gene: .; j_gene: TRBJ2-1; CDR3aa: AGSTGINEQF
v_gene: TRBV7-2; d_gene: .; j_gene: TRBJ2-3; CDR3aa: ASSLYTDTQY
v_gene: TRBV30; d_gene: .; j_gene: TRBJ2-3; CDR3aa: AWSSAFAGSTDTQY
v_gene: TRBV19; d_gene: TRBD1; j_gene: TRBJ2-6; CDR3aa: ASTGTGGSSGANVLT
v_gene: TRBV5-4; d_gene: .; j_gene: TRBJ1-5; CDR3aa: ASSLEREPQH
v_gene: TRBV27; d_gene: TRBD1; j_gene: TRBJ1-2; CDR3aa: ASSPQDRVYGYT